This paragraph reports one TCR beta chain. CDR1 and CDR2 from the germline V gene are SGHNT and YYREEE (reference sequence). The CDR3 has 15 amino acids. V lost 4 bases to trimming and J lost 0 bases, with 11 bases between them. This record comes from a study of control samples from healthy donors and cancer patients. Sequencing used immunoSEQ multiplex PCR; TCRdb keeps in-frame clones, though not all of them. Of roughly 160,000 clones detected, roughly 95% appear once; the ten largest clones hold around 0.92%. The rearrangement links TRBV5-4 to TRBJ2-1; perhaps TRBD1 as D (6 bases). The source of this sequence is a woman in her 30s in good health. The specimen sequenced was blood. CDR3 in amino acids: CASSLTGSSYNEQFF. DNA of the CDR3: TGTGCCAGCAGCCTCACAGGGAGCTCCTACAATGAGCAGTTCTTC.